What follows describes a single TCR beta chain. It lacks a known antigen. Base quality data are lacking; no much larger clone is found one base away. The CDR1 and CDR2 encoded by the germline V gene are SGHRS and YFSETQ. The V end loses 1 base and the J end loses 10 bases, and a stretch of 9 bases separates them. From the cysteine up to the phenylalanine, the CDR3 has a length of 12 residues. This entry keeps only the CDR3 DNA: 36 bases, framed from base 1. The data are from a study of neurological immune-mediated disorders (dated by TCRdb to about 2019). In the study overall: Among the 34 multiple sclerosis patients, relapsing-remitting MS was present in roughly 30 and secondary progressive MS was present in 3. Peripheral blood TCR-beta repertoires from HTLV-I-associated myelopathy (HAM/TSP) patients, multiple sclerosis patients and healthy controls were compared by UMI-based sequencing. The approximately 99 TCR-beta libraries included longitudinal samples, technical triplicates and paired sorted CD4+ and CD8+ T-cell subsets alongside PBMC samples. The cohort comprised 68 subjects: 15 or so HAM/TSP patients, 34 multiple sclerosis patients and approximately 20 healthy controls.

To synthesize cDNA, template-switch 5'RACE was performed with a primer carrying a 10-nucleotide random unique molecular identifier so that each TCR transcript was tagged. Every sequencing run covered 15-18 subjects and yielded more than 180 million TCR-beta sequences. Total RNA was extracted with the RNeasy kit. TCR-beta VDJ regions were amplified with primers for the TCR constant region and the 5'RACE anchor, using the KAPA Real-time Library Amplification kit. Sample indexes and Illumina adaptors were added in a first PCR, after which library yield was increased in a second PCR. After Ampure bead purification, the TCR product of roughly 650 bp was size-selected on a 2% E-gel SizeSelection system. Library quality was checked on a Bioanalyzer, concentration was measured with Qubit, and libraries were quantified with the Kapa Library Quantification kit before pooling. Paired-end 2 x 150 bp sequencing of the libraries was performed on an Illumina HiSeq 2500. To increase sequence diversity, roughly 24-31% phiX was spiked into each library pool. Processing in the source paper ran as follows. Quality-filtered reads were processed with the UMI-based MiGEC pipeline, and over 85% of raw TCR sequences were removed by the MiGEC pipeline during error correction. VDJ genes were aligned to IMGT germline references, and clonotypes were defined by unique CDR3 amino acid sequence plus V-J genes. Clonal expansion, Shannon diversity and CDR3 relatedness were evaluated with VDJtools (CalcPairwiseDistances, ClusterSamples), while phylogenetic trees were built in CLCbio workbench. Expanded clones were defined as having at least 8 unique UMIs, based on coefficient-of-variation modelling across technical triplicates. TCRdb redid the processing of the public reads, applying fastp at Q25 and MiXCR, and retained in-frame beta chains. Each CDR3 protein gets just one entry, which takes the most common genes and DNA from the rows behind it. The V and J calls shown here were made by TCRdb, not taken from the authors' results. The sample contains 71,000 or so distinct CDR3 sequences, roughly 4.8% of them found a single time. Roughly 2.4% of the sample is taken by the ten largest.

Overall study outcomes, separate from this receptor: In phylogenetic analysis, the repertoires of 18 of 34 MS patients grouped into a cluster of related CDR3 sequences, which suggests a possible signature at the repertoire level. No association of the MS cluster with clinical or MRI features was observed, and the need for larger cohorts was stated by the authors. The highest TCR clonal expansion was observed in HAM/TSP patients, whereas the lowest was observed in MS patients, even when compared with healthy controls. No identical CDR3 amino acid sequences were found to be shared among expanded clones across subjects, suggesting that TCR-beta repertoires were private in all groups.

Libraries from unsorted PBMCs were made from 2 million PBMCs kept in RNAlater at -80 degrees C until RNA extraction. Multiple sclerosis patients were enrolled in a US clinical protocol under which disease progression was evaluated by magnetic resonance imaging. PBMCs were separated from peripheral blood using Ficoll-Hypaque density gradient centrifugation and then cryopreserved in liquid nitrogen. Sequenced sample: PBMCs. The rearrangement combines TRBV5-1 with TRBJ2-1; the D region is possibly TRBD1 or TRBD2, each matching across 5 bases. The sequence was obtained from a woman aged 30 to 39 with multiple sclerosis. The CDR3 sequence is CASSLPGQEQFF. The DNA sequence is as follows: TGCGCCAGCAGCTTGCCGGGGCAAGAGCAGTTCTTC.